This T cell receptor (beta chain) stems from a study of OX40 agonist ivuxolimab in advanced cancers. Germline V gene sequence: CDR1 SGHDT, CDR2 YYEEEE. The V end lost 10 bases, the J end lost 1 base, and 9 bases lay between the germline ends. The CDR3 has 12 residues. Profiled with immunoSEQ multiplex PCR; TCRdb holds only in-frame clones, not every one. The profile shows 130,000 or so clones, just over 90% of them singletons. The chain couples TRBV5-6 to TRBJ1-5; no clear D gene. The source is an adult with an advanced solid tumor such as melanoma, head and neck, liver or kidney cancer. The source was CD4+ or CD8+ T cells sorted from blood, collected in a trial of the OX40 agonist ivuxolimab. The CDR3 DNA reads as TGTGCCTCGGAGAGGAGCAATCAGCCCCAGCATTTT. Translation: CASERSNQPQHF.